This TCR beta chain is drawn from a study of blood T cells in healthy people across ages. PCR was performed a second time for roughly 7 to 12 cycles using a sample-barcoded 5' primer and a J-beta primer mix. TCRdb re-derived calls from the 5' RACE reads in MiXCR, one entry per CDR3 protein. The sample lists about 1.8 million distinct CDR3 sequences; around 50% were seen once. Individuals who donated were healthy Caucasians from Russia aged roughly 6 to 95. What was sequenced was blood. The TCR comes from a woman in her 40s in good health.

The CDR3 bases are TGTGCCAGCCGCGACTTATTCTCAGTCCAGTACTTC. It codes for CASRDLFSVQYF. The chain employs TRBV6-5 and TRBJ2-4; unclear D gene. Deletions cut 8 bases from V and 13 bases from J, with 18 bases between. From germline, CDR1 is MNHEY and CDR2 SVGAGI. The CDR3 is 12 residues long.